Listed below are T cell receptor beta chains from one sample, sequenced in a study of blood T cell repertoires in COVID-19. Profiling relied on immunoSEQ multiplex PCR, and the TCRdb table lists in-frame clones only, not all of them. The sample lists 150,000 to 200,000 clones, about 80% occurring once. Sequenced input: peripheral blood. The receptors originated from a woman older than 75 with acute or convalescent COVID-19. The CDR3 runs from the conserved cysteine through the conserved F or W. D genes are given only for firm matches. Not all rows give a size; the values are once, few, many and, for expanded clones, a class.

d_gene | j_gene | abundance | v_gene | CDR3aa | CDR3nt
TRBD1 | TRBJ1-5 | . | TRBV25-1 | CASGDRSNQPQHF | TGTGCCAGCGGGGACAGGAGCAATCAGCCCCAGCATTTT
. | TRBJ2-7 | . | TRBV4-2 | CASSLFQNEQYF | TGTGCCAGCAGCCTTTTTCAGAACGAGCAGTACTTC
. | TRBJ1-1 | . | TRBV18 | CASSPAYSTEAFF | TGTGCCAGCTCACCAGCTTATAGCACTGAAGCTTTCTTT
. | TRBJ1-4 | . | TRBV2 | CASSVVEKLFF | TGTGCCAGCAGTGTGGTGGAGAAACTGTTTTTT
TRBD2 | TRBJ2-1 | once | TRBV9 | CASSTSGRSYNEQFF | TGTGCCAGCAGCACTAGCGGGAGGAGTTACAATGAGCAGTTCTTC
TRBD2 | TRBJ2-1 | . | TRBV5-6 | CASSPGLAGRYNEQFF | TGTGCCAGCAGCCCGGGACTAGCGGGACGGTACAATGAGCAGTTCTTC
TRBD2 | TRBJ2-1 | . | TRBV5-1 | CASSLAVSYNEQFF | TGCGCCAGTTCCCTAGCGGTCTCCTACAATGAGCAGTTCTTC
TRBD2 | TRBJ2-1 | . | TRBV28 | CASSGTSGIYNEQFF | TGTGCCAGCAGTGGGACTAGCGGGATCTACAATGAGCAGTTCTTC
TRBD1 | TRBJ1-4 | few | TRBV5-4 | CASSAGGTQEKLFF | TGTGCCAGCAGCGCAGGGGGGACGCAAGAAAAACTGTTTTTT
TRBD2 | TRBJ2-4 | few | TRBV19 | CASSKGSGSKNIQYF | TGTGCCAGTAGTAAGGGGAGCGGGAGCAAAAACATTCAGTACTTC
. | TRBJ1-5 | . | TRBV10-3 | CAISESRGSTGNQPQHF | TGTGCCATCAGTGAGTCAAGGGGGTCGACGGGCAATCAGCCCCAGCATTTT
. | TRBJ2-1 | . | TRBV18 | CASSPSRENEQFF | TGTGCCAGCTCACCATCCAGGGAAAATGAGCAGTTCTTC
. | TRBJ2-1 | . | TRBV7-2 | CASTSYNEQFF | TGTGCCAGCACCAGCTACAATGAGCAGTTCTTC
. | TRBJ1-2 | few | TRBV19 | CASSLVSADYGYTF | TGTGCCAGTAGCCTGGTTTCGGCGGACTATGGCTACACCTTC
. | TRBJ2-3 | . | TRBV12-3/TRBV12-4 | CASSRGSDTQYF | TGTGCCAGCAGCAGAGGGTCAGATACGCAGTATTTT
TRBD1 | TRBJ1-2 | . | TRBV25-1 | CASSDSGTGGVYGYTF | TGTGCCAGCAGTGATTCCGGGACAGGGGGCGTCTATGGCTACACCTTC
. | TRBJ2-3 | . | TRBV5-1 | CASSLNQYTDTQYF | TGCGCCAGCAGCTTAAACCAGTACACAGATACGCAGTATTTT
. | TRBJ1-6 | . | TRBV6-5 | CASRFATGQGSPLHF | TGTGCCAGCAGATTCGCTACAGGGCAGGGTTCACCCCTCCACTTT
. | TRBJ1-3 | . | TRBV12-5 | CASGLQGGSGNTIYF | TGTGCTAGTGGTTTGCAGGGTGGGTCTGGAAACACCATATATTTT
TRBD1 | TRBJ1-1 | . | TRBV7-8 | CASSLEQGTMNTEAFF | TGTGCCAGCAGCTTAGAACAGGGGACCATGAACACTGAAGCTTTCTTT
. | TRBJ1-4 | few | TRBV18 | CASSTIQGNEKLFF | TGTGCCAGCTCAACCATTCAGGGTAATGAAAAACTGTTTTTT
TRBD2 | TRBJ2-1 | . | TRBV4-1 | CASSRSTSASYNEQFF | TGCGCCAGCAGCCGTTCGACTAGCGCCTCATACAATGAGCAGTTCTTC
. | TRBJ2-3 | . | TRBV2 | CASTEGLMDTQYF | TGTGCCAGCACGGAGGGCCTCATGGATACGCAGTATTTT
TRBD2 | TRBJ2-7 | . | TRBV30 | CAWSATSGRAYEQYF | TGTGCCTGGAGTGCTACTAGCGGGCGCGCCTACGAGCAGTACTTC
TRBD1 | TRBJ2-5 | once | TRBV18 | CASSRGQGETQYF | TGTGCCAGCTCACGAGGACAGGGGGAGACCCAGTACTTC
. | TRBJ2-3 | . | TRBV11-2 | CASSLDRGQGTPDTQYF | TGTGCCAGCAGTTTGGATCGTGGCCAGGGTACCCCAGATACGCAGTATTTT
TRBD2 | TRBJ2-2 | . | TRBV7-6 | CASSLEFGLADTGELFF | TGTGCCAGCAGCTTAGAGTTTGGACTAGCGGACACCGGGGAGCTGTTTTTT
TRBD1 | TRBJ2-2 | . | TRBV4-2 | CASSQEPVQGVDGELFF | TGTGCCAGCAGCCAAGAACCGGTACAGGGGGTGGACGGGGAGCTGTTTTTT
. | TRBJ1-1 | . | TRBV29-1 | CSVHWGRGDTEAFF | TGCAGCGTCCACTGGGGGCGAGGAGACACTGAAGCTTTCTTT
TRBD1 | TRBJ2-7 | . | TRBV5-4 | CASSGGQGGYEQYF | TGTGCCAGCAGCGGGGGACAGGGCGGGTACGAGCAGTACTTC
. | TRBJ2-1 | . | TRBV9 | CASSVGGIGNSEQFF | TGTGCCAGCAGCGTAGGAGGGATAGGGAACAGTGAGCAGTTCTTC
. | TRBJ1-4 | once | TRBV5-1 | CASSLGSQEKLFF | TGCGCCAGCAGCTTGGGGTCCCAGGAAAAACTGTTTTTT
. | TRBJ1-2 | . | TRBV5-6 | CASSLTGYYGYTF | TGTGCCAGCAGCTTAACAGGGTACTATGGCTACACCTTC
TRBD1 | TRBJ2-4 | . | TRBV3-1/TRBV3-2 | CASSQWDRGYPIQYF | TGTGCCAGCAGCCAATGGGACAGGGGATATCCCATTCAGTACTTC
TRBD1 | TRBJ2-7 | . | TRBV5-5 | CASSLHRGRPDEQYF | TGTGCCAGCAGCTTGCACAGGGGGCGCCCGGACGAGCAGTACTTC
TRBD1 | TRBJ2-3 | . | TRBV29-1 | CSVEKPGTGGTDTQYF | TGCAGCGTTGAAAAGCCCGGGACAGGGGGCACAGATACGCAGTATTTT
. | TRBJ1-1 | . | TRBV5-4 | CASSGAGINTEAFF | TGTGCCAGCAGCGGGGCAGGTATCAACACTGAAGCTTTCTTT
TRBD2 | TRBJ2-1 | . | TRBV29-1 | CSVEGPGGSGKGNEQFF | TGCAGCGTTGAAGGACCGGGAGGATCGGGTAAGGGGAATGAGCAGTTCTTC
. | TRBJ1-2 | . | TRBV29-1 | CSASDTDGYGYTF | TGCAGCGCCTCTGACACCGATGGCTATGGCTACACCTTC
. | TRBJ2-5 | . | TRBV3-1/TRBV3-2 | CASSLPTGFWETQYF | TGTGCCAGCAGCCTCCCAACAGGGTTCTGGGAGACCCAGTACTTC
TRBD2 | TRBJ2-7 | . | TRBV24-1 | CATNGTSGRPYEQYF | TGTGCCACCAACGGCACTAGCGGGAGACCCTACGAGCAGTACTTC
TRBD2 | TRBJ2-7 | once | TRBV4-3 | CASSSQTSGNYEQYF | TGCGCCAGCAGCTCCCAGACTAGCGGCAACTACGAGCAGTACTTC
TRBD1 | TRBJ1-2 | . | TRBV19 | CASSIQLAGGFYGYTF | TGTGCCAGTAGTATCCAGTTGGCAGGGGGCTTCTATGGCTACACCTTC
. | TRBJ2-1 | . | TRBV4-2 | CASSQEGEAYNEQFF | TGTGCCAGCAGCCAAGAAGGGGAGGCCTACAATGAGCAGTTCTTC